This T cell receptor (beta chain) emerged from a study of T cells in Graves' hyperthyroidism and ophthalmopathy. Study-level information: Staff took peripheral blood when the initial diagnosis was made, before any treatment began.

Study-wide results and caveats: The model made its ophthalmopathy prediction, and onset followed a median around six months later.

V was cut by 3 bases and J by 4 bases, with 8 bases left in between. The CDR3 sequence is 13 residues long. Germline loops: CDR1 SNHLY, CDR2 FYNNEI. It was RNA transcripts that yielded the amplified TCR beta CDR3 regions. Researchers ran a first-round RT-PCR on the TCR CDR3 using the HTBI primer set. One entry per CDR3 protein, called by TCRdb with MiXCR from the multiplex PCR reads. The sample shows about 260,000 distinct CDR3 sequences, approximately 21% of them seen only once. Together with thyroid ultrasound, orbital computed tomography, serum thyroxine and TRAb, clinical symptoms were used for diagnoses. Extraction of PBMCs used roughly 9.3 ml of fresh peripheral blood. This clonotype has a count of ten or more. Its antigen remains unknown.

The receptor was derived from a man aged 25 to 40 with Graves' ophthalmopathy. What was sequenced was blood. The chain recombines TRBV2 with TRBJ2-3, with D tentatively TRBD1 or TRBD2 (5 bases each). The CDR3 DNA reads as TGTGCCAGCAGTGACTTGGGACCAGATACGCAGTATTTT. Translating gives CASSDLGPDTQYF.